One sample yielded the 28 T cell receptor beta chains listed below, sequenced in a study of breast tumors, draining lymph nodes, adjacent tissues. TCRdb re-called the multiplex PCR reads with MiXCR, one entry per CDR3 protein. The repertoire holds some 25,000 distinct CDR3 sequences, with 60% to 75% as singletons. The sequenced material came from tumor-adjacent breast tissue. The source of these receptors is a female donor with breast cancer. Some clones in this sample may be carry-over from other donors' samples.

The chain combines TRBV19 with TRBJ2-1; possibly TRBD2 for D (6 bases). The CDR3 contains 14 residues. The V gene lost 6 bases and the J gene lost 0 bases, with 9 bases spanning the gap. The germline V gene encodes CDR1 LNHDA and CDR2 SQIVND (reference sequence). DNA of the CDR3: TGTGCCAGTAGATCCGGGAGCTCCTACAATGAGCAGTTCTTC. Amino acid sequence: CASRSGSSYNEQFF.

The rearrangement uses TRBV13 and TRBJ2-1; no reliable D call. Germline-derived CDR1 and CDR2 are PRHDT and FYEKMQ (reference sequence). The CDR3 has 13 amino acids. Trimming took 2 bases from V and 3 from J, leaving 5 bases between them. CDR3 sequence reads: CASSLSDYNEQFF. DNA for the CDR3: TGTGCCAGCAGCTTATCAGACTACAATGAGCAGTTCTTC.

The rearrangement joins TRBV6-4 to TRBJ2-1; TRBD1 agrees at 9 bases. This CDR3 has 14 amino acids. Germline loops: CDR1 MRHNA, CDR2 SNTAGT. Losses at the gene ends were 6 bases for V and 5 bases for J; bases not matched to a gene: 5. In nucleotides, the CDR3 is TGTGCCAGCAGCCGGACAGGGGAGAACAATGAGCAGTTCTTC. Its translation: CASSRTGENNEQFF.

This chain connects TRBV20-1 to TRBJ2-3, with 10 bases fitting TRBD2. CDR1 and CDR2 (germline): DFQATT, SNEGSKA (reference sequence). The CDR3 consists of 16 residues. Unmatched junction bases numbered 14, after V lost 6 bases and J lost 5 bases. The CDR3 region has the DNA TGCAGTGCAGAAAGACGCCTAGCGGGAGTAGTAGATACGCAGTATTTT. This codes for CSAERRLAGVVDTQYF.

This clonotype appeared once. The chain employs TRBV7-2 and TRBJ2-3; no clear D gene. CDR3 length: 11 amino acids. The germline V and J ends were trimmed by 3 bases and 5 bases, with 3 bases remaining between them. The germline V gene encodes CDR1 SGHTA and CDR2 FQGNSA. CDR3: CASSLVDTQYF. Here the CDR3 DNA reads TGTGCCAGCAGCTTGGTAGATACGCAGTATTTT.

There are a few counts of this clonotype. The chain uses TRBV7-9 and TRBJ1-2; TRBD1 matches at 9 bases. Per germline, CDR1 SEHNR and CDR2 FQNEAQ (reference sequence). Germline trimming cut 5 bases from V and 6 bases from J; bases unmatched to any gene: 4. The CDR3 spans 13 residues. The CDR3 DNA reads as TGTGCCAGCAGCCGGGACAGGGTCGATGGCTACACCTTC. Residues: CASSRDRVDGYTF.

The rearrangement uses TRBV29-1 and TRBJ2-7; D ambiguous. The V and J ends lost 7 bases and 7 bases respectively, with 17 bases between them. CDR1 SQVTM and CDR2 ANQGSEA come from the germline V gene. The CDR3 is 12 residues long. CDR3 DNA: TGCAGCGGTAAAATAGGCGGATGGGAGCAGTACTTC. Its protein is CSGKIGGWEQYF.

The chain recombines TRBV27 with TRBJ2-1; tentatively, D is TRBD1 or TRBD2 (6 bases each). This CDR3 is 12 amino acids long. Germline V gene lookup returns CDR1 MNHEY and CDR2 SMNVEV (reference sequence). Trimming stripped 10 bases from V and 12 bases from J, with 19 bases between. In DNA, the CDR3 is TGTGCCACCCTGAACGGGGGCGGGGTGCAGTTCTTC. Protein: CATLNGGGVQFF.

This clonotype was counted a single time. The chain uses TRBV20-1 and TRBJ2-1, with D unresolved. V shed 6 bases and J shed 4 bases, with 13 bases lying between them. The CDR3 totals 13 residues. CDR1 and CDR2 from the germline V gene are DFQATT and SNEGSKA (reference sequence). CDR3 nucleotide sequence: TGCAGTGCATTCTCAGCGAGATACAATGAGCAGTTCTTC. Its protein product is CSAFSARYNEQFF.

The genes are TRBV20-1 and TRBJ2-1, with 12 nucleotides matching TRBD2. The CDR3 spans 14 residues. V dropped 4 bases and J dropped 5; count of bases not matched to a gene: 3. Germline V gene sequence: CDR1 DFQATT, CDR2 SNEGSKA (reference sequence). CDR3 amino acids: CSATGLAGDNEQFF. The CDR3 coding sequence is TGCAGTGCTACGGGACTAGCGGGTGACAATGAGCAGTTCTTC.

The CDR3 nucleotides read TGCGCCAGCAGCTTGAACAGGGAACGTTCTGGCGGAGCTTTCTTT. It codes for CASSLNRERSGGAFF. The V call is TRBV5-1, the J call TRBJ1-1, with a tentative D call TRBD1 (6 bases). This CDR3 has 15 residues. The V gene lost 1 base and the J gene lost 10 bases, with 20 bases spanning the gap. Germline assignment: CDR1 SGHRS and CDR2 YFSETQ.

This chain joins TRBV7-9 and TRBJ2-3, with 10 bases lining up with TRBD2. Trimming at V came to 3 bases and at J to 2 bases, leaving 11 bases not matched to a gene. The CDR3 is 18 residues long. In germline, CDR1 is SEHNR, CDR2 FQNEAQ (reference sequence). DNA for the CDR3: TGTGCCAGCAGCTTCTCGCCCATAGCGGGAGGTACCACAGATACGCAGTATTTT. It yields the protein CASSFSPIAGGTTDTQYF. Based on the CDR3 plus reference TRBV7-9 and TRBJ2-3, the full variable domain is DTGVSQNPRHKITKRGQNVTFRCDPISEHNRLYWYRQTLGQGPEFLTYFQNEAQLEKSRLLSDRFSAERPKGSFSTLEIQRTEQGDSAMYLCASSFSPIAGGTTDTQYFGPGTRLTVL.

V gene TRBV11-2 combines with J gene TRBJ2-3; 14 bases agree with TRBD2. Germline CDR1 and CDR2: SGHAT and FQNNGV. This CDR3 has 14 residues. Trimming cost V 5 bases and J 12 bases; bases outside gene matches: 7. The CDR3 reads CASSPRGLAGGQYF. DNA of the CDR3: TGTGCCAGCAGCCCAAGAGGACTAGCGGGAGGACAGTATTTT.

V usage is TRBV6-4 and J usage is TRBJ1-6; 7 bases match TRBD1. Germline CDR1 MRHNA, CDR2 SNTAGT. This CDR3 has 15 residues. Losses at the gene ends were 2 bases for V and 5 bases for J; bases not matched to a gene: 3. CDR3 in amino acids: CASSDRGLDNSPLHF. The CDR3 DNA reads TGTGCCAGCAGTGACAGGGGGCTTGATAATTCACCCCTCCACTTT.

V usage is TRBV10-3 and J usage is TRBJ2-1; 13 bases line up with TRBD2. CDR1 and CDR2 from the germline V gene are ENHRY and SYGVKD. CDR3 length equals 12 residues. The junction had 7 bases not matched to a gene; V was cut back by 9 bases and J by 14 bases. CDR3 region: CAIAGLAGDKFF. For the CDR3, the DNA is TGTGCCATTGCTGGACTAGCGGGAGATAAGTTCTTC.

The chain carries TRBV30 and TRBJ2-5; TRBD2 matches 7 bases. CDR1 and CDR2 from the germline V gene are GTSNPN and SVGIG (reference sequence). The CDR3 runs 14 residues. The V segment lost 0 bases and the J segment 5 bases; nucleotides outside the gene matches: 6. The DNA for the CDR3 is TGTGCCTGGAGTGTAAGGGGAGGGTTTGAGACCCAGTACTTC. It is translated as CAWSVRGGFETQYF.

This clonotype occurred once. The chain couples TRBV20-1 to TRBJ1-4; 9 bases fit TRBD1. The CDR3 is 14 amino acids. Germline V gene lookup returns CDR1 DFQATT and CDR2 SNEGSKA (reference sequence). V dropped 4 bases and J dropped 5; count of bases not matched to a gene: 5. The DNA of the CDR3 is TGCAGTGCTATACCCGGGACAGGGAATGAAAAACTGTTTTTT. Protein product: CSAIPGTGNEKLFF.

The sample holds a few counts of this clonotype. This chain joins TRBV20-1 and TRBJ1-6; no definite D call. V dropped 6 bases and J dropped 9 bases, with 15 bases sitting between them. The CDR3 loop spans 13 amino acids. CDR1 is DFQATT and CDR2 is SNEGSKA in the germline V gene (reference sequence). DNA of the CDR3: TGCAGTGCGTACGTTCAGGAGGGTTCACCCCTCCACTTT. Translation gives CSAYVQEGSPLHF.

The J gene is TRBJ2-3, the V gene TRBV9, with 7 bases aligning to TRBD2. Trimming cost V 1 base and J 1 base; bases outside gene matches: 3. The CDR3 runs 15 residues. In germline, CDR1 is SGDLS, CDR2 YYNGEE. The CDR3 region has the DNA TGTGCCAGCAGCGTACAAGCGGGACGCACAGATACGCAGTATTTT. Residues: CASSVQAGRTDTQYF.

This clonotype was detected many times. J is TRBJ2-3 and V is TRBV7-8; no firm D call. V was pared by 3 bases and J by 0 bases, with 7 bases between. The CDR3 totals 14 residues. CDR1 and CDR2 from the germline V gene are SGHVS and FQNEAQ. The CDR3 region has the DNA TGTGCCAGCAGCTTCTGGGTTAGCACAGATACGCAGTATTTT. Translated, it gives CASSFWVSTDTQYF.

The genes are TRBV5-1 and TRBJ2-3; D might be TRBD2 (5 bases). CDR3 size: 14 residues. The V and J ends lost 5 bases and 2 bases respectively, with 12 bases between them. CDR1 is SGHRS and CDR2 is YFSETQ in the germline V gene. CDR3 amino acids: CASRISGNTDTQYF. The CDR3 DNA sequence: TGCGCCAGCAGAATATCGGGGAACACAGATACGCAGTATTTT.

The J gene is TRBJ1-4, the V gene TRBV2, with D possibly matching TRBD1 (5 bases). V was clipped by 8 bases and J by 0 bases, with 10 bases between them. Germline V lookup: CDR1 SNHLY, CDR2 FYNNEI. The CDR3 consists of 14 residues. The DNA for the CDR3 is TGTGCCAGCCAGGGAGTCGCAACTAATGAAAAACTGTTTTTT. Translating gives CASQGVATNEKLFF. Full variable domain (missing parts from reference TRBV2 and TRBJ1-4): EPEVTQTPSHQVTQMGQEVILRCVPISNHLYFYWYRQILGQKVEFLVSFYNNEISEKSEIFDDQFSVERPDGSNFTLKIRSTKLEDSAMYFCASQGVATNEKLFFGSGTQLSVL.

This clonotype is medium-sized by share. The genes are TRBV6-2 or TRBV6-3 and TRBJ2-1, with D unresolved. Trimming removed 5 bases at V and 3 bases at J, with 11 bases between. Germline V CDR1 and CDR2: MNHEY, SVGEGT. This CDR3 has 14 residues. The CDR3 nucleotides are TGTGCCAGCAGTACTTCACAGTTCTACAATGAGCAGTTCTTC. Encoded protein: CASSTSQFYNEQFF.

The chain is built from TRBV9 and TRBJ2-7; D is unresolved. Germline V gene data show CDR1 as SGDLS and CDR2 as YYNGEE. V dropped 0 bases and J dropped 3 bases, with 10 bases sitting between them. The CDR3 consists of 14 residues. The DNA for the CDR3 is TGTGCCAGCAGCGTAGGCGATGGCATCTACGAGCAGTACTTC. Translating gives CASSVGDGIYEQYF.

This rearrangement joins TRBV9 to TRBJ2-2; TRBD2 is a possible D gene (6 bases). Trimming took 2 bases from V and 1 from J, leaving 12 bases between them. This CDR3 contains 16 residues. CDR1 and CDR2 from the germline V gene are SGDLS and YYNGEE. Written as DNA, the CDR3 is TGTGCCAGCAGCGTGTTTGGGCGGGGGAACACCGGGGAGCTGTTTTTT. Its protein is CASSVFGRGNTGELFF.

This clonotype occurred a few times. The chain uses TRBV28 and TRBJ1-5; no clear D gene. The CDR3 totals 12 residues. V lost 10 bases, J lost 6 bases, and 13 bases lay in between. In germline, CDR1 is MDHEN, CDR2 SYDVKM. The CDR3, as DNA: TGTGCCACCGGGAGAGGGAGTCAGCCCCAGCATTTT. Residues: CATGRGSQPQHF.

The chain recombines TRBV4-2 with TRBJ2-2, with 7 bases matching TRBD2. V was clipped by 2 bases and J by 5 bases; unmatched bases: 5. The germline V gene has CDR1 LGHNA and CDR2 YNFKEQ. The CDR3 consists of 15 residues. The CDR3 sequence is CASSQLGRVTGELFF. CDR3 DNA sequence: TGTGCCAGCAGCCAATTAGGGAGGGTTACCGGGGAGCTGTTTTTT.

This clonotype rates as medium-sized (0.01 to 0.1%). This chain uses TRBV20-1 with TRBJ2-7; D possibly uses TRBD1 or TRBD2 (5 bases each). The germline V gene encodes CDR1 DFQATT and CDR2 SNEGSKA (reference sequence). This CDR3 is 17 amino acids long. The V gene lost 0 bases and the J gene lost 3 bases, with 21 bases spanning the gap. The CDR3 bases are TGCAGTGCTAGAGATCGACTCGGGGAAGGGACCCGCTACGAGCAGTACTTC. It yields the protein CSARDRLGEGTRYEQYF.